The rows below give T cell receptor beta chains drawn from one sample of a study of blood T cell repertoires in COVID-19. Only in-frame clones appear in the TCRdb table, and some are missing; sequencing was by immunoSEQ multiplex PCR. The sample has about 300,000 clones; 83% are singletons. The sequencing sample was made of peripheral blood. These receptor sequences come from a woman in her fifties or sixties who had recovered from COVID-19. CDR3s include the opening cysteine and the closing phenylalanine or tryptophan. The order of the fields is D gene, clone size, J gene, V gene, CDR3 DNA, CDR3 protein. A D gene is named only where the DNA matches it firmly. Clone size is given for some rows only: seen once, a few or many times, or a class if the clone is expanded.

.	.	TRBJ2-5	TRBV3-1/TRBV3-2	TGTGCCAGCAGCCAAGGAGGTCGGGAGACCCAGTACTTC	CASSQGGRETQYF
TRBD2	.	TRBJ2-1	TRBV7-9	TGTGCCAGCAGCTCCCTAGCGGGAGGCGTTGAGCAGTTCTTC	CASSSLAGGVEQFF
.	.	TRBJ2-7	TRBV6-5	TGTGCCAGCAGCATCGGACAGATTTACGAGCAGTACTTC	CASSIGQIYEQYF
.	once	TRBJ2-3	TRBV5-1	TGCGCCAGCAGCTTGGGTGTCGACATTAGCACAGATACGCAGTATTTT	CASSLGVDISTDTQYF
TRBD2	few	TRBJ2-2	TRBV5-1	TGCGCCAGCAGCCCAGCGACTAGCAGTCCCACCGGGGAGCTGTTTTTT	CASSPATSSPTGELFF
.	.	TRBJ1-5	TRBV9	TGTGCCAGCAGCGTAGTCCCCGATCAGCCCCAGCATTTT	CASSVVPDQPQHF
.	.	TRBJ1-2	TRBV6-2/TRBV6-3	TGTGCCAGCAGTCCCGGCGAGGCCCGTGGCTACACCTTC	CASSPGEARGYTF
.	.	TRBJ2-5	TRBV5-6	TGTGCCAGCAGCTCAGGGGACGAGACCCAGTACTTC	CASSSGDETQYF
TRBD1	.	TRBJ1-2	TRBV19	TGTGCCAGTAGTCGCGACAGGGGCTATGGCTACACCTTC	CASSRDRGYGYTF
TRBD2	once	TRBJ2-5	TRBV7-2	TGTGCCAGCAGCACCCGAGGTAGCGGGGGATTAGGGGAGACCCAGTACTTC	CASSTRGSGGLGETQYF
.	once	TRBJ1-4	TRBV19	TGTGCCAGTAGTATAGACAGGGGATTTGAAAAACTGTTTTTT	CASSIDRGFEKLFF
TRBD2	.	TRBJ2-3	TRBV28	TGTGCCAGCAGTTTCTTAGCGGGAGTAGCAGATACGCAGTATTTT	CASSFLAGVADTQYF
TRBD2	.	TRBJ2-2	TRBV28	TGTGCCAGCCGCGGACTAGCATCTACCGGGGAGCTGTTTTTT	CASRGLASTGELFF
TRBD2	once	TRBJ2-1	TRBV10-2	TGCGCCAGCAGTCCCGACTCCGGGACTAGCGGGACAATTGAGCAGTTCTTC	CASSPDSGTSGTIEQFF
TRBD1	once	TRBJ1-1	TRBV27	TGTGCCAGCAGTTTATCTTGGCTACAGGGGAAGGCTAACACTGAAGCTTTCTTT	CASSLSWLQGKANTEAFF
TRBD2	few	TRBJ2-5	TRBV9	TGTGCCAGCAGCGAGGGGGCTAGCGGGAGAGTAGGGGTGGAGACCCAGTACTTC	CASSEGASGRVGVETQYF
.	.	TRBJ2-1	TRBV7-2	TGTGCCAGCAGCTTATATTATAGAGGCGATGAGCAGTTCTTC	CASSLYYRGDEQFF
TRBD1	.	TRBJ1-1	TRBV4-3	TGCGCCAGCAGCCAAGATCGACAGGGGAGGGACACTGAAGCTTTCTTT	CASSQDRQGRDTEAFF
.	.	TRBJ2-3	TRBV7-2	TGTGCCAGCAGACCAGGAGGCAAAGATACGCAGTATTTT	CASRPGGKDTQYF
TRBD1	.	TRBJ2-7	TRBV27	TGTGCCAGCAGTCCTTACCCGGACAGGGAGAGGGGCTACGAGCAGTACTTC	CASSPYPDRERGYEQYF
.	.	TRBJ2-3	TRBV28	TGTGCCAGCAGTTTAGCCGGGAGCACAGATACGCAGTATTTT	CASSLAGSTDTQYF
.	.	TRBJ1-4	TRBV4-2	TGTGCCAGCAGCCAAGATCAAGGGGGGGTGGAAAAACTGTTTTTT	CASSQDQGGVEKLFF
TRBD2	.	TRBJ2-7	TRBV7-2	TGTGCCAGCAGCTCGACCGGATTAGCGGGGGGGCCCGAGCAGTACTTC	CASSSTGLAGGPEQYF
.	.	TRBJ1-2	TRBV4-3	TGCGCCAGCAGCCCCGGATCCGACAGCTATGGCTACACCTTC	CASSPGSDSYGYTF
.	.	TRBJ2-1	TRBV12-3/TRBV12-4	TGTGCCAGCAGCCCTCAGGGGGGTGAGCAGTTCTTC	CASSPQGGEQFF
TRBD1	.	TRBJ1-1	TRBV5-6	TGTGCCAGCAGCGAGTCCCTAACAGGGGCGTTGGGAGCTTTCTTT	CASSESLTGALGAFF
.	.	TRBJ2-7	TRBV28	TGTGCCAGCAGTTTGCGGACAAATAACTACGAGCAGTACTTC	CASSLRTNNYEQYF
TRBD1	.	TRBJ2-3	TRBV19	TGTGCCAGTAGGACGCCGACAGGGGGAAAAACAGATACGCAGTATTTT	CASRTPTGGKTDTQYF
.	.	TRBJ2-3	TRBV6-6	TGTGCCAGCAGTTACTCAGCCGGACATCGCACAGATACGCAGTATTTT	CASSYSAGHRTDTQYF
.	.	TRBJ2-2	TRBV14	TGTGCCAGCAGCCAACAGGCAAACACCGGGGAGCTGTTTTTT	CASSQQANTGELFF
.	.	TRBJ1-5	TRBV3-1/TRBV3-2	TGTGCCAGCAGCCCTACCCCAGGGGATCAGCCCCAGCATTTT	CASSPTPGDQPQHF
TRBD1	.	TRBJ1-4	TRBV5-4	TGTGCCAGCAGCCAAAACAGGGGAGGAAATGAAAAACTGTTTTTT	CASSQNRGGNEKLFF
TRBD2	.	TRBJ2-3	TRBV19	TGTGCCAGTAGTGAGCAAGCGGGGGCTAGCACAGATACGCAGTATTTT	CASSEQAGASTDTQYF
.	.	TRBJ2-7	TRBV6-5	TGTGCCAGCAGTTTCCTCAGGGGCCCCGAGCAGTACTTC	CASSFLRGPEQYF
.	.	TRBJ2-1	TRBV27	TGTGCCAGCAGTTTCTGGAACAGGGATGAGCAGTTCTTC	CASSFWNRDEQFF
TRBD1	.	TRBJ1-2	TRBV11-2	TGTGCCAGCAGCTCACTTGTGCAGGGGGTGAAAGGCTACACCTTC	CASSSLVQGVKGYTF
.	once	TRBJ2-1	TRBV27	TGTGCCAGCAGTTCTATATCCCTTTTTGAAGATCGCTACAATGAGCAGTTCTTC	CASSSISLFEDRYNEQFF
.	.	TRBJ1-1	TRBV14	TGTGCCAGCAGCCAAGTCGCAGGGAACACTGAAGCTTTCTTT	CASSQVAGNTEAFF
TRBD1	.	TRBJ2-2	TRBV6-1	TGTGCCAGCAGTGGTGGTGCTGCAGGGGGCGCGAACACCGGGGAGCTGTTTTTT	CASSGGAAGGANTGELFF
.	.	TRBJ2-6	TRBV6-6	TGTGCCAGCAGTTACGCAGGGGATGGGGCCAACGTCCTGACTTTC	CASSYAGDGANVLTF
.	few	TRBJ2-3	TRBV19	TGTGCCAGTAGTATGAGGGAGCGGCGGCTGGGCGATACGCAGTATTTT	CASSMRERRLGDTQYF
.	once	TRBJ2-5	TRBV7-2	TGTGCCAGCAGCCCTCCTGGGAGCCAAGAGACCCAGTACTTC	CASSPPGSQETQYF
.	.	TRBJ1-5	TRBV10-3	TGTGCCATCAGTGAGTCGGGGCAGGGTAGCAATCAGCCCCAGCATTTT	CAISESGQGSNQPQHF
TRBD1	.	TRBJ1-5	TRBV4-3	TGCGCCAGCAGCCAAGATACAGGGGTTGATCAGCCCCAGCATTTT	CASSQDTGVDQPQHF
.	.	TRBJ2-7	TRBV18	TGTGCCAGCTCTCAGGACAGCGCCTCCGAGCAGTACTTC	CASSQDSASEQYF
TRBD1	.	TRBJ1-5	TRBV6-6	TGTGCCAGCACCACCGGGACAGGGAATCAGCCCCAGCATTTT	CASTTGTGNQPQHF
.	.	TRBJ1-2	TRBV6-1	TGTGCCAGCAGTGAAAGGCCGGGTGGCTATGGCTACACCTTC	CASSERPGGYGYTF
TRBD2	few	TRBJ2-2	TRBV6-2/TRBV6-3	TGTGCCAGCAGTTACGCCGATCTAGCGGGGACCGTTAGCGGGGAGCTGTTTTTT	CASSYADLAGTVSGELFF
TRBD1	.	TRBJ2-7	TRBV28	TGTGCCAGCAGCCAACCCCGGGACAGGGCCCGCGAGCAGTACTTC	CASSQPRDRAREQYF
TRBD1	.	TRBJ1-1	TRBV24-1	TGTGCCACCAGTCCGGGACAGGGGGCGGAATGGTCCGAAGCTTTCTTT	CATSPGQGAEWSEAFF
.	.	TRBJ1-5	TRBV7-2	TGTGCCAGCAGCGTCGGGGGAGTACTTCGCAATCAGCCCCAGCATTTT	CASSVGGVLRNQPQHF
.	.	TRBJ1-4	TRBV18	TGTGCCAGCTCACCCCTGGGCAAACCAACTAATGAAAAACTGTTTTTT	CASSPLGKPTNEKLFF
.	.	TRBJ2-5	TRBV6-5	TGTGCCAGCAGCTTTCAAGGCGGCTTAGAGACCCAGTACTTC	CASSFQGGLETQYF
.	.	TRBJ2-1	TRBV4-1	TGCGCCAGCAGCCAAGGGACATCCTACAATGAGCAGTTCTTC	CASSQGTSYNEQFF
TRBD2	.	TRBJ2-1	TRBV5-5	TGTGCCAGCAGCTTCGACGGGAGGGAGTACAATGAGCAGTTCTTC	CASSFDGREYNEQFF
.	.	TRBJ1-4	TRBV18	TGTGCCAGCTCACCACGGGACACCACGGGTGAAAAACTGTTTTTT	CASSPRDTTGEKLFF
TRBD1	.	TRBJ2-1	TRBV2	TGTGCCAGCACCCCGGGACAGGTCTACAATGAGCAGTTCTTC	CASTPGQVYNEQFF
.	.	TRBJ2-2	TRBV7-2	TGTGCCAGCAGCTTAGGGTCGCGCCCCAACACCGGGGAGCTGTTTTTT	CASSLGSRPNTGELFF
TRBD1	.	TRBJ1-6	TRBV5-4	TGTGCCAGCAGCTTACAGGGGGCGCCGGCACCCCTCCACTTT	CASSLQGAPAPLHF
TRBD2	.	TRBJ2-3	TRBV7-2	TGTGCCAGCAGCCCACGAAGCACGGGAGGACCCACAGATACGCAGTATTTT	CASSPRSTGGPTDTQYF